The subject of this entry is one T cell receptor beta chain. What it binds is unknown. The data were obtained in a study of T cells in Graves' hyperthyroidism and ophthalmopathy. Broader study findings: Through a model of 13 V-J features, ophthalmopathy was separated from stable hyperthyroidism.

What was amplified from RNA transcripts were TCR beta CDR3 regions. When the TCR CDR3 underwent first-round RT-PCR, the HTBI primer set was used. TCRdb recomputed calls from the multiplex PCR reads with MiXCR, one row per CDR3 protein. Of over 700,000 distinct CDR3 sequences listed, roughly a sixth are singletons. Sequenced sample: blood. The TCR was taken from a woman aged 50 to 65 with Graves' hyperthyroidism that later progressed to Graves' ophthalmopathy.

The DNA for the CDR3 is TGTGCCAGCAGCCAGGGGGGCTCGGCCTATGGCTACACCTTC. It yields the protein CASSQGGSAYGYTF. V gene TRBV3-1 combines with J gene TRBJ1-2, with a tentative D call TRBD1 (6 bases). Per germline, CDR1 LGHDT and CDR2 YNNKEL (reference sequence). CDR3 length: 14 residues. V lost 3 bases and J 4 bases, leaving 12 bases between the germline ends.